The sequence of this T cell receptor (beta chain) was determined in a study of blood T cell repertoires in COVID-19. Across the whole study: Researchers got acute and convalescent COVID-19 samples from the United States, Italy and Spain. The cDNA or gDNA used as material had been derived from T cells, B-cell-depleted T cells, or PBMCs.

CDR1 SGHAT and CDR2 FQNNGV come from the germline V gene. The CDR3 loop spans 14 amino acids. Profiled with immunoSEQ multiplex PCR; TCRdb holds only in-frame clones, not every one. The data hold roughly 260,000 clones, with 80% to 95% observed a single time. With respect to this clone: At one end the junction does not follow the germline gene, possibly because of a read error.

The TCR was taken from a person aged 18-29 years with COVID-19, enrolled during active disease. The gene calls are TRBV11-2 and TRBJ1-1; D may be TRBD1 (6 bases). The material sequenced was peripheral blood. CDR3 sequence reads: CASSLDLRDTKAFF. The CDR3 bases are TGTGCCAGCAGCTTGGATCTACGGGACACTAAAGCTTTCTTT.